This is a list of T cell receptor beta chains from one sample in a study of CD8+ T cells in alopecia areata. The table came from immunoSEQ multiplex PCR; TCRdb's copy has only in-frame clones and leaves some out. The sample records approximately 160,000 clones, 60% being singletons. This material consisted of CD4+ T cells sorted from blood, taken at week 24, from a patient treated with tofacitinib. The receptor set was obtained from a human donor with alopecia areata. CDR3s leave out the opening cysteine and the closing phenylalanine or tryptophan. The order of the fields is V gene, J gene, CDR3 protein.

v_gene: TRBV13; j_gene: TRBJ2-7; CDR3aa: ASGRGGSPGYEQY
v_gene: TRBV18; j_gene: TRBJ2-4; CDR3aa: ASSPGGQNIQY
v_gene: TRBV5-1; j_gene: TRBJ1-1; CDR3aa: ASSLGVTVSLNTEAF
v_gene: TRBV23-1; j_gene: TRBJ1-1; CDR3aa: ASSQNMNTEAF
v_gene: TRBV30; j_gene: TRBJ2-3; CDR3aa: AWSLYVGGTDTQY
v_gene: TRBV6-1; j_gene: TRBJ1-2; CDR3aa: ASKDRQGSTYGYT
v_gene: TRBV13; j_gene: TRBJ2-1; CDR3aa: ASSFFLGGGYNEQF
v_gene: TRBV7-9; j_gene: TRBJ2-3; CDR3aa: ASSLVQGTTDTQY
v_gene: TRBV12-5; j_gene: TRBJ1-6; CDR3aa: ASGPIGTGNSPLH
v_gene: TRBV29-1; j_gene: TRBJ2-1; CDR3aa: SVYSGGSYNEQF
v_gene: TRBV30; j_gene: TRBJ2-1; CDR3aa: AWSWAVVNEQF
v_gene: TRBV25-1; j_gene: TRBJ1-4; CDR3aa: ASRTGGGEKLF
v_gene: TRBV9; j_gene: TRBJ2-5; CDR3aa: ASSVDTTRGETQY
v_gene: TRBV5-4; j_gene: TRBJ2-2; CDR3aa: ASRGRGRWTGELF
v_gene: TRBV5-1; j_gene: TRBJ1-4; CDR3aa: ASSYLTGTNEKLF
v_gene: TRBV10-3; j_gene: TRBJ2-7; CDR3aa: AISDYLGARYEQY
v_gene: TRBV19; j_gene: TRBJ1-1; CDR3aa: ASSIQRVTEAF
v_gene: TRBV6-5; j_gene: TRBJ2-3; CDR3aa: ASKRGSADTQY
v_gene: TRBV2; j_gene: TRBJ2-5; CDR3aa: ASKSHQGSETQY
v_gene: TRBV12-5; j_gene: TRBJ1-1; CDR3aa: ASGLAAGAVEAF
v_gene: TRBV7-8; j_gene: TRBJ1-2; CDR3aa: ASSGWDNGYT
v_gene: TRBV28; j_gene: TRBJ1-1; CDR3aa: ASSLTSTEAF
v_gene: TRBV29-1; j_gene: TRBJ2-1; CDR3aa: RTSINNEQF
v_gene: TRBV29-1; j_gene: TRBJ2-7; CDR3aa: SVGRRLAGGSSYEQY
v_gene: TRBV23-1; j_gene: TRBJ1-2; CDR3aa: ASSQSETALCGYT
v_gene: TRBV7-9; j_gene: TRBJ2-1; CDR3aa: ASRPPGTSTSNEQF
v_gene: TRBV7-2; j_gene: TRBJ1-5; CDR3aa: ASSLAQGWGQPQH
v_gene: TRBV2; j_gene: TRBJ2-5; CDR3aa: ATLQGPGETQY
v_gene: TRBV4-1; j_gene: TRBJ2-5; CDR3aa: ASSQLVTETQY
v_gene: TRBV5-1; j_gene: TRBJ2-7; CDR3aa: ASSLDGTGTYEQY
v_gene: TRBV5-1; j_gene: TRBJ1-2; CDR3aa: ASRVGETYGYT
v_gene: TRBV7-3; j_gene: TRBJ1-2; CDR3aa: ASSTDPGSGGYT
v_gene: TRBV29-1; j_gene: TRBJ1-2; CDR3aa: SVAQRQARYGYT
v_gene: TRBV20-1; j_gene: TRBJ2-5; CDR3aa: SARDLETQY
v_gene: TRBV4-2; j_gene: TRBJ1-4; CDR3aa: ASSQDRRGKGNEKLF
v_gene: TRBV29-1; j_gene: TRBJ2-6; CDR3aa: SVIGGPGANVLT
v_gene: TRBV5-6; j_gene: TRBJ2-2; CDR3aa: ASSLMRGANTGELF
v_gene: TRBV29-1; j_gene: TRBJ2-2; CDR3aa: SVEVSMAGTGELF
v_gene: TRBV9; j_gene: TRBJ2-3; CDR3aa: ASSVGQADTQY
v_gene: TRBV6-5; j_gene: TRBJ1-1; CDR3aa: ASSYDFRTVTEAF
v_gene: TRBV6-5; j_gene: TRBJ1-5; CDR3aa: ASSRSGNSNQPQH
v_gene: TRBV7-2; j_gene: TRBJ1-5; CDR3aa: ASSSRQGQGQPQH
v_gene: TRBV29-1; j_gene: TRBJ1-2; CDR3aa: SVDRTGDAYGYT
v_gene: TRBV2; j_gene: TRBJ2-7; CDR3aa: ASSAAGSYEQY
v_gene: TRBV6-6; j_gene: TRBJ1-2; CDR3aa: ASSAPTANYGYT
v_gene: TRBV29-1; j_gene: TRBJ2-7; CDR3aa: SVADRTYEQY
v_gene: TRBV2; j_gene: TRBJ2-2; CDR3aa: ATTNTGELF
v_gene: TRBV20-1; j_gene: TRBJ2-7; CDR3aa: SARGQGEQY
v_gene: TRBV4-1; j_gene: TRBJ2-3; CDR3aa: ASSHPGTDTQY